These 8 T cell receptor beta chains originate from one sample sequenced in a study of identical twins. Each CDR3 protein gets one entry after TCRdb re-called the 5' RACE reads with MiXCR. Counted here are 1.5 million to 2 million distinct CDR3 sequences, around 33% occurring once; the ten biggest clones make up about 0.27%. Sequencing was done on a sample of cord blood. These receptors were collected from a newborn girl in good health.

The rearrangement links TRBV2 to TRBJ1-2, with 9 bases matching TRBD1. The CDR3 totals 16 residues. V was clipped by 2 bases and J by 4 bases; unmatched bases: 8. CDR1 SNHLY and CDR2 FYNNEI come from the germline V gene. In DNA, the CDR3 is TGTGCCAGCAGTGAATATGGGACAGGGTTAGGCTATGGCTACACCTTC. As protein: CASSEYGTGLGYGYTF.

The rearrangement uses TRBV20-1 and TRBJ1-5, with TRBD1 matching over 10 bases. Trimming removed 8 bases from V and 3 bases from J; junction bases left unmatched: 7. Germline assignment: CDR1 DFQATT and CDR2 SNEGSKA (reference sequence). This CDR3 spans 14 amino acids. CDR3 protein: CSLGGQGPNQPQHF. As DNA, the CDR3 is TGCAGTCTCGGGGGACAGGGGCCCAATCAGCCCCAGCATTTT.

The rearrangement uses TRBV7-2 and TRBJ2-7; TRBD2 aligns across 9 bases. The closer fit of TRBJ2-5 to the DNA end suggests the J call may be wrong. The CDR3 has 17 amino acids. The germline gives CDR1 SGHTA, CDR2 FQGNSA. CDR3 DNA: TGTGCCAGCAGCTTGGGACTAGCATGGTATAGGAGAGAGACCCAGTACTTC. Residues: CASSLGLAWYRRETQYF.

The chain combines TRBV9 with TRBJ2-7; D is perhaps TRBD1 (5 bases). V dropped 0 bases and J dropped 2 bases, with 9 bases sitting between them. Germline loops: CDR1 SGDLS, CDR2 YYNGEE. The CDR3 runs 14 residues. The CDR3 loop reads CASSVGQITYEQYF. DNA of the CDR3: TGTGCCAGCAGCGTAGGACAGATCACCTACGAGCAGTACTTC. Combining the CDR3 with reference TRBV9 and TRBJ2-7 gives the whole variable domain DSGVTQTPKHLITATGQRVTLRCSPRSGDLSVYWYQQSLDQGLQFLIQYYNGEERAKGNILERFSAQQFPDLHSELNLSSLELGDSALYFCASSVGQITYEQYFGPGTRLTVT.

The rearrangement links TRBV7-8 to TRBJ1-5, with D perhaps matching TRBD1 (6 bases). V lost 4 bases to trimming and J lost 3 bases, with 22 bases between them. CDR3 length equals 18 residues. Germline values: CDR1 SGHVS, CDR2 FQNEAQ. CDR3 residues: CASSSTGPHLTLNQPQHF. DNA of the CDR3: TGTGCCAGCAGCTCAACAGGGCCCCACCTCACCCTCAATCAGCCCCAGCATTTT. Looking up the rest from reference TRBV7-8 and TRBJ1-5 gives the full variable domain: GAGVSQSPRYKVAKRGQDVALRCDPISGHVSLFWYQQALGQGPEFLTYFQNEAQLDKSGLPSDRFFAERPEGSVSTLKIQRTQQEDSAVYLCASSSTGPHLTLNQPQHFGDGTRLSIL.

The rearrangement joins TRBV12-3 or TRBV12-4 to TRBJ1-1; D is unresolved. Trimming took off 4 bases at V and 1 base at J, with 10 bases between the two ends. The CDR3 length is 14 residues. The CDR3 DNA follows: TGTGCCAGCAGTTCCACTCACCAGAACACTGAAGCTTTCTTT. This encodes CASSSTHQNTEAFF.

The chain joins TRBV27 to TRBJ1-1; TRBD1 agrees at 7 bases. Unmatched junction bases numbered 9, after V lost 6 bases and J lost 2 bases. The CDR3 is 15 amino acids. The germline V gene has CDR1 MNHEY and CDR2 SMNVEV (reference sequence). CDR3 amino acids: CASSDLGTANTEAFF. The CDR3 DNA reads as TGTGCCAGCAGCGACCTCGGGACAGCCAACACTGAAGCTTTCTTT.

The V call is TRBV18, the J call TRBJ2-7; 8 bases line up with TRBD1. The germline V gene encodes CDR1 KGHSH and CDR2 LQKENI. V was clipped by 0 bases and J by 2 bases; unmatched bases: 6. The CDR3 contains 16 residues. The DNA for the CDR3 is TGTGCCAGCTCACCACCGCCCGGGACAGGAGCCTACGAGCAGTACTTC. The encoded protein is CASSPPPGTGAYEQYF.